A single sample is the source of the 24 T cell receptor beta chains below, sequenced in a study of cytomegalovirus exposure and HLA in healthy donors. PCR used 60 Vbeta primers and 13 Jbeta primers. TCRdb's copy holds only in-frame clones and misses some; the assay was immunoSEQ multiplex PCR. The data show under 120,000 clones, and the top ten clones hold under 0.7%. Material: PBMCs. The receptors come from a man aged 50 to 59 in good health and CMV-seronegative.

The J gene is TRBJ1-5, the V gene TRBV4-2, with 9 bases matching TRBD1. The J segment lost 6 bases and the V segment lost 1 base, leaving 4 bases of the junction unmatched. In germline, CDR1 is LGHNA, CDR2 YNFKEQ. This CDR3 is built from 15 residues. The CDR3 reads CASSQGTGDGQPQHF. CDR3 nucleotide sequence: TGTGCCAGCAGCCAAGGGACAGGGGATGGTCAGCCCCAGCATTTT.

V is TRBV7-9 and J is TRBJ2-2, with TRBD2 matching 12 bases. J was trimmed by 6 bases and V by 6 bases; bases with no gene match: 5. Germline CDR1 and CDR2: SEHNR and FQNEAQ (reference sequence). The CDR3 runs 15 residues. CDR3 residues: CASSRLAGVSGELFF. The CDR3 nucleotides read TGTGCCAGCAGTCGACTAGCGGGAGTTTCCGGGGAGCTGTTTTTT.

The chain links TRBV2 to TRBJ2-1; 7 bases are shared with TRBD1. The V gene end was trimmed by 8 bases and the J gene end by 6 bases; junction bases not matched to a gene: 7. The CDR3 covers 13 residues. Germline lookup yields CDR1 SNHLY and CDR2 FYNNEI. The CDR3 sequence is CASLLAGGNEQFF. The CDR3 region has the DNA TGTGCCAGCCTCCTCGCAGGGGGCAATGAGCAGTTCTTC.

The rearrangement joins TRBV4-3 to TRBJ2-1; 9 nucleotides agree with TRBD2. The CDR3 runs to 15 residues. V trimming: 4 bases; J trimming: 2 bases; junction bases outside the gene matches: 3. Germline-derived CDR1 and CDR2 are LGHNA and YSLEER. The CDR3 nucleotides read TGCGCCAGCAGCCTGGAGCGGGGGGCCTACAATGAGCAGTTCTTC. It specifies CASSLERGAYNEQFF.

J is TRBJ2-7 and V is TRBV19, with 7 bases matching TRBD2. V was pared by 3 bases and J by 2 bases, with 7 bases of the junction left unmatched. The CDR3 has 15 amino acids. CDR1 LNHDA and CDR2 SQIVND come from the germline V gene (reference sequence). The CDR3: CASSIVAGDPYEQYF. CDR3 coding DNA: TGTGCCAGTAGTATTGTCGCGGGAGACCCCTACGAGCAGTACTTC.

The chain is built from TRBV6-5 and TRBJ2-5; D may be TRBD1 (6 bases). The CDR3 length is 16 residues. CDR1 MNHEY and CDR2 SVGAGI come from the germline V gene. V gave up 0 bases and J gave up 3 bases, with 14 bases separating them. CDR3 nucleotides: TGTGCCAGCAGTTACTCGGGGGCGGACGCTGAAGAGACCCAGTACTTC. As protein: CASSYSGADAEETQYF.

The chain recombines TRBV5-4 with TRBJ2-2, with 12 bases lining up with TRBD1. V shed 4 bases and J 6 bases; nucleotides not matched to a gene: 7. This CDR3 is 16 amino acids long. Per germline, CDR1 SGHNT and CDR2 YYREEE (reference sequence). The CDR3, as DNA: TGTGCCAGCAGCCCACCGGGACAGGGGGCATCCGGGGAGCTGTTTTTT. Protein sequence: CASSPPGQGASGELFF.

This chain uses TRBV5-1 with TRBJ2-1, with 7 bases that match TRBD1. Germline-derived CDR1 and CDR2 are SGHRS and YFSETQ. With V trimmed by 3 bases and J by 1 base, 4 bases remained unmatched. The CDR3 runs 15 residues. In DNA form, the CDR3 reads TGCGCCAGCAGCTCTATGACAGGGTCCTACAATGAGCAGTTCTTC. Its translation: CASSSMTGSYNEQFF.

This chain links TRBV2 with TRBJ1-5; the match to TRBD1 covers 8 bases. The CDR3 totals 13 residues. Losses at the gene ends were 3 bases for V and 6 bases for J; bases not matched to a gene: 1. Germline CDR1 reads SNHLY; CDR2 reads FYNNEI. CDR3 loop: CASSETGAQPQHF. CDR3 in DNA: TGTGCCAGCAGTGAGACAGGGGCTCAGCCCCAGCATTTT.

The rearrangement uses TRBV27 and TRBJ1-1, with D perhaps TRBD1 (5 bases). This CDR3 contains 14 residues. CDR1 is MNHEY and CDR2 is SMNVEV in the germline V gene (reference sequence). V lost 4 bases to trimming and J lost 6 bases, with 15 bases between them. The CDR3 region has the DNA TGTGCCAGCAGTTCGACAGCGCCCGTATCTGAAGCTTTCTTT. Translated: CASSSTAPVSEAFF.

The chain uses TRBV7-3 and TRBJ2-3, with 10 bases identical to TRBD2. Germline lookup yields CDR1 SGHTA and CDR2 FQGTGA. This CDR3 is built from 15 residues. V was clipped by 2 bases and J by 7 bases; unmatched bases: 6. The DNA for the CDR3 is TGTGCCAGCAGCTTAGTGTCTAGCGGGAGTAATACGCAGTATTTT. This translates into CASSLVSSGSNTQYF. The full variable domain, rest sourced from reference TRBV7-3 and TRBJ2-3, is GAGVSQTPSNKVTEKGKYVELRCDPISGHTALYWYRQSLGQGPEFLIYFQGTGAADDSGLPNDRFFAVRPEGSVSTLKIQRTERGDSAVYLCASSLVSSGSNTQYFGPGTRLTVL.

The chain couples TRBV9 to TRBJ1-2, with D tentatively TRBD1 (6 bases). The germline gives CDR1 SGDLS, CDR2 YYNGEE. V was pared by 4 bases and J by 3 bases, with 16 bases between. The CDR3 extends over 15 amino acids. This CDR3 is CASSPGTRGYYGYTF. In DNA, the CDR3 is TGTGCCAGCAGCCCCGGGACAAGGGGCTACTATGGCTACACCTTC.

The chain recombines TRBV5-6 with TRBJ2-7; TRBD1 agrees at 9 bases. The germline V gene has CDR1 SGHDT and CDR2 YYEEEE. V shed 0 bases and J 4 bases; nucleotides not matched to a gene: 5. CDR3 length: 15 amino acids. CDR3 bases: TGTGCCAGCAGCTTGGTACAGGGGGCTCCTTACGAGCAGTACTTC. It codes for CASSLVQGAPYEQYF.

The chain joins TRBV9 to TRBJ2-2; 9 nucleotides match TRBD2. CDR3 length: 14 amino acids. The V and J ends lost 3 bases and 7 bases, in that order; junction bases with no gene match: 4. Germline V lookup: CDR1 SGDLS, CDR2 YYNGEE. The CDR3 reads CASSESGRSGELFF. Written as DNA, the CDR3 is TGTGCCAGCAGCGAAAGCGGGAGGAGCGGGGAGCTGTTTTTT.

The genes are TRBV7-8 and TRBJ1-5, with D maybe TRBD1 (5 bases). CDR3 length: 15 residues. The germline CDR1 and CDR2 sequences are SGHVS and FQNEAQ. V was shortened by 4 bases and J by 6 bases, with 16 bases between the two germline ends. In DNA form, the CDR3 reads TGTGCCAGCAGCTCTCAGACAGTTTGGGCTCAGCCCCAGCATTTT. Its translation: CASSSQTVWAQPQHF. The whole variable domain, filled in from reference TRBV7-8 and TRBJ1-5, reads GAGVSQSPRYKVAKRGQDVALRCDPISGHVSLFWYQQALGQGPEFLTYFQNEAQLDKSGLPSDRFFAERPEGSVSTLKIQRTQQEDSAVYLCASSSQTVWAQPQHFGDGTRLSIL.

V is TRBV5-1 and J is TRBJ2-7, with a tentative D call TRBD2 (6 bases). The CDR3 is 14 amino acids. Trimming stripped 4 bases from V and 6 bases from J, with 17 bases between. The germline V gene has CDR1 SGHRS and CDR2 YFSETQ. The chain's CDR3 is CASSAGTATVEQYF. The CDR3, as DNA: TGCGCCAGCAGCGCGGGGACGGCGACCGTCGAGCAGTACTTC.

The V gene is TRBV27, the J gene TRBJ1-1; D is ambiguous. The CDR3 is 15 residues long. Trimming took off 5 bases at V and 0 bases at J, with 13 bases between the two ends. Germline CDR1 is MNHEY and CDR2 is SMNVEV (reference sequence). For the CDR3, the DNA is TGTGCCAGCAGTCAACGAGGGAGGATGAACACTGAAGCTTTCTTT. This encodes CASSQRGRMNTEAFF.

V usage is TRBV29-1 and J usage is TRBJ2-1; 9 nucleotides match TRBD1. The CDR3 length is 15 residues. Per germline, CDR1 SQVTM and CDR2 ANQGSEA. Trimming cost V 1 base and J 8 bases; bases outside gene matches: 9. CDR3 loop: CSVEGGGQGGHEQFF. CDR3 sequence (DNA): TGCAGCGTTGAAGGCGGGGGACAGGGAGGGCATGAGCAGTTCTTC.

The chain links TRBV4-3 to TRBJ2-7, with D unresolved. The germline V gene encodes CDR1 LGHNA and CDR2 YSLEER. This CDR3 is 16 amino acids long. Deletions cut 0 bases from V and 3 bases from J, with 15 bases between. The CDR3 DNA reads TGCGCCAGCAGCCAAGAGCGGCAACAAAATTTCTACGAGCAGTACTTC. Encoded protein: CASSQERQQNFYEQYF.

The chain joins TRBV6-5 to TRBJ2-7; 7 nucleotides line up with TRBD1. CDR3 length equals 13 residues. Germline CDR1 is MNHEY and CDR2 is SVGAGI. Trimming at V came to 6 bases and at J to 5 bases, leaving 7 bases not matched to a gene. The CDR3 loop reads CASRSGQTHEQYF. As DNA, the CDR3 is TGTGCCAGCAGGTCGGGACAGACGCACGAGCAGTACTTC.

The J gene is TRBJ2-7, the V gene TRBV13, with D perhaps TRBD1 (6 bases). The ends were cut back, 5 bases at V and 5 bases at J, with 13 bases in the middle. The CDR3 sequence is 13 residues long. From germline, CDR1 is PRHDT and CDR2 FYEKMQ (reference sequence). The CDR3 loop reads CASSLQGKHEQYF. CDR3 bases: TGTGCCAGCAGCCTACAGGGTAAGCACGAGCAGTACTTC. Full variable domain (rest looked up from reference TRBV13 and TRBJ2-7): AAGVIQSPRHLIKEKRETATLKCYPIPRHDTVYWYQQGPGQDPQFLISFYEKMQSDKGSIPDRFSAQQFSDYHSELNMSSLELGDSALYFCASSLQGKHEQYFGPGTRLTVT.

The chain links TRBV5-4 to TRBJ1-2, with 7 bases identical to TRBD1. CDR3 length equals 15 residues. Germline V CDR1 and CDR2: SGHNT, YYREEE (reference sequence). The V gene end was trimmed by 4 bases and the J gene end by 2 bases; junction bases not matched to a gene: 8. The CDR3 nucleotides are TGTGCCAGCAGCCGACAGACAGGGCTCAACTATGGCTACACCTTC. This translates into CASSRQTGLNYGYTF. The complete variable domain, with remaining parts taken from reference TRBV5-4 and TRBJ1-2, reads ETGVTQSPTHLIKTRGQQVTLRCSSQSGHNTVSWYQQALGQGPQFIFQYYREEENGRGNFPPRFSGLQFPNYSSELNVNALELDDSALYLCASSRQTGLNYGYTFGSGTRLTVV.

The chain links TRBV10-3 to TRBJ2-7, with D possibly matching TRBD2 (6 bases). The ends were cut back, 9 bases at V and 6 bases at J, with 18 bases in the middle. Germline V gene data show CDR1 as ENHRY and CDR2 as SYGVKD. The CDR3 is 13 residues long. CDR3 loop: CAIRRVGVPEQYF. CDR3 DNA sequence: TGTGCCATACGGAGGGTCGGTGTGCCCGAGCAGTACTTC.

CDR3 in DNA: TGCGCCAGCAGCCACCCGACAGAAAACACTGAAGCTTTCTTT. Protein: CASSHPTENTEAFF. The chain has TRBV4-1 and TRBJ1-1, with D perhaps TRBD1 (5 bases). The germline V gene encodes CDR1 MGHRA and CDR2 YSYEKL. This CDR3 is 14 amino acids long. V lost 3 bases and J lost 2, with 10 bases in between.